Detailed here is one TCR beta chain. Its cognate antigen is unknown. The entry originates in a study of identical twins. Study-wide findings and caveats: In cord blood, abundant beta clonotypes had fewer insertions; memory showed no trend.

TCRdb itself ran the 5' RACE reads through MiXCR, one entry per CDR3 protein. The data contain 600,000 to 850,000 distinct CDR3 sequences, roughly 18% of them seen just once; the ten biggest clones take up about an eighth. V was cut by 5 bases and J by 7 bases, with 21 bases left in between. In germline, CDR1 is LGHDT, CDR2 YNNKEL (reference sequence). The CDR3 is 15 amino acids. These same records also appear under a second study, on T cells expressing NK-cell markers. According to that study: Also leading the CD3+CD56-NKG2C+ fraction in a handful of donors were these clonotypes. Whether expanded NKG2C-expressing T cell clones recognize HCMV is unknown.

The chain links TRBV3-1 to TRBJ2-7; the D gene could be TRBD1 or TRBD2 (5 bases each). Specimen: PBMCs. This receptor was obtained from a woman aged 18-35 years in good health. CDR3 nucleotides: TGTGCCAGCAGCTCTTACTCTCGGGACGCCGGGGAGCAGTACTTC. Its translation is CASSSYSRDAGEQYF.